A selection of T cell receptor beta chains follows, all from one sample in a study of T-cell reconstitution after alpha-beta-depleted transplantation in children. TCRdb re-called the PCR reads with MiXCR, one entry per CDR3 protein. The sample has hundreds of thousands of distinct CDR3 sequences; approximately 16% are singletons. The sample here was PBMCs from the stem cell graft donor, taken from the stem cell graft. These receptors were taken from a human donor who donated a stem cell graft to a child with acute myeloid leukemia. Both conserved end residues are part of each CDR3. D genes are given only for firm matches. The size entry is marked missing in some rows and otherwise reads once, few, many or a size class.

j_call d_call clone_size v_call cdr3_aa cdr3_nt
TRBJ1-5 . few TRBV15 CATSREGTQPQHF TGTGCCACCAGCAGAGAGGGAACTCAGCCCCAGCATTTT
TRBJ2-4 . . TRBV7-8 CASSSRGILAKNIQYF TGTGCCAGCAGCTCGAGGGGTATTCTAGCCAAAAACATTCAGTACTTC
TRBJ2-1 . . TRBV7-9 CASTSPGNEQFF TGTGCCAGCACCTCACCCGGTAATGAGCAGTTCTTC
TRBJ2-7 TRBD1 . TRBV7-9 CASSTTGSYEQYF TGTGCCAGCAGCACGACAGGGTCCTACGAGCAGTACTTC
TRBJ2-5 . . TRBV28 CASSHPETQYF TGTGCCAGCAGCCACCCAGAGACCCAGTACTTC
TRBJ1-3 . many TRBV20-1 CSASVDNSGNTIYF TGCAGTGCTTCCGTGGACAACTCTGGAAACACCATATATTTT
TRBJ2-2 TRBD1 few TRBV7-2 CASSNRGRNTGELFF TGTGCCAGCAGCAACAGGGGAAGGAACACCGGGGAGCTGTTTTTT
TRBJ2-7 TRBD1 few TRBV7-2 CASSLDSGTGREQYF TGTGCCAGCAGCTTAGATTCCGGGACAGGACGCGAGCAGTACTTC
TRBJ2-1 TRBD2 few TRBV4-3 CASSQGSTSGAYNEQFF TGCGCCAGCAGCCAAGGTAGTACTAGCGGGGCTTACAATGAGCAGTTCTTC
TRBJ1-4 . . TRBV21-1 CASRTTGINEKLFF TGTGCCAGCAGGACGACAGGGATTAATGAAAAACTGTTTTTT
TRBJ2-2 . . TRBV5-1 CASSLGRVDTGELFF TGCGCCAGCAGCTTAGGCAGGGTGGACACCGGGGAGCTGTTTTTT
TRBJ1-6 . few TRBV9 CASSAMSSYNSPLHF TGTGCCAGCAGCGCCATGAGCTCCTATAATTCACCCCTCCACTTT
TRBJ1-1 TRBD1 . TRBV7-9 CASSFPGQGEAFF TGTGCCAGCAGCTTTCCCGGACAGGGCGAAGCTTTCTTT
TRBJ2-7 TRBD2 . TRBV12-3/TRBV12-4 CASSPDRGGRYEQYF TGTGCCAGCAGTCCCGACCGCGGGGGGAGGTACGAGCAGTACTTC
TRBJ1-1 TRBD1 few TRBV7-2 CASSPRPGQGSEAFF TGTGCCAGCAGCCCGCGACCTGGACAGGGCTCTGAAGCTTTCTTT
TRBJ2-3 . . TRBV5-1 CASSLVGGDAGPDTQYF TGCGCCAGCAGCTTGGTCGGCGGGGATGCGGGCCCAGATACGCAGTATTTT
TRBJ2-3 . many TRBV20-1 CSADPEQTDTQYF TGCAGTGCCGACCCCGAGCAGACAGATACGCAGTATTTT
TRBJ2-1 . many TRBV5-1 CASSLSGTFSYNEQFF TGCGCCAGCAGCTTGTCCGGAACCTTCTCCTACAATGAGCAGTTCTTC
TRBJ1-3 . many TRBV20-1 CSAKGGPGNTIYF TGCAGTGCGAAAGGGGGGCCTGGAAACACCATATATTTT
TRBJ1-1 . many TRBV5-1 CASSLKPYNNTEAFF TGCGCCAGCAGTTTGAAACCCTACAATAACACTGAAGCTTTCTTT
TRBJ1-2 . few TRBV20-1 CSAPHESYTF TGCAGTGCTCCCCACGAAAGCTACACCTTC